These 21 T cell receptor beta chains came from one sample sequenced in a study of Tregs in tolerant kidney transplant recipients. Clones were read by immunoSEQ multiplex PCR, and TCRdb kept only the in-frame ones, dropping some. Found here are 98,000 or so clones, around 89% of them singletons; the top ten hold nearly 0.35%. Sequences were derived from CD4+ T cells from blood, sampled before the transplant. These TCRs come from a human donor who received a combined kidney and bone marrow transplant.

The chain has TRBV7-2 and TRBJ2-7; 9 bases align to TRBD1. The length of the CDR3 is 15 residues. With 3 bases clipped from V and 4 bases from J, the junction kept 7 bases outside the gene matches. The germline V gene has CDR1 SGHTA and CDR2 FQGNSA. For the CDR3, the DNA is TGTGCCAGCAGCTTCGCCGGGACAGGGTCATACGAGCAGTACTTC. It is translated as CASSFAGTGSYEQYF.

This sequence joins TRBV4-3 and TRBJ2-1, with D perhaps matching TRBD2 (5 bases). The CDR3 has 14 residues. The germline V gene encodes CDR1 LGHNA and CDR2 YSLEER. The V gene lost 1 base and the J gene lost 6 bases, with 10 bases spanning the gap. Here the CDR3 DNA reads TGCGCCAGCAGCCAAGTGGGAGCGTTCAATGAGCAGTTCTTC. Translated: CASSQVGAFNEQFF.

The rearrangement uses TRBV7-2 and TRBJ1-3; D possibly corresponds to TRBD1 (5 bases). The CDR3 sequence is 14 residues long. The V gene lost 7 bases and the J gene lost 4 bases, with 14 bases spanning the gap. The germline V gene encodes CDR1 SGHTA and CDR2 FQGNSA. The chain's CDR3 is CASTQPGIGNTIYF. The DNA of the CDR3 is TGTGCCAGCACCCAGCCAGGGATAGGAAACACCATATATTTT.

The rearrangement joins TRBV27 to TRBJ2-3; D may be TRBD2 (6 bases). The CDR3 spans 17 residues. Trimming shortened V by 4 bases and J by 2 bases, and 19 bases separated the two germline ends. Germline lookup yields CDR1 MNHEY and CDR2 SMNVEV (reference sequence). The CDR3 region has the DNA TGTGCCAGCAGTTCCTCGGGTAGCGGTCCAGACACAGATACGCAGTATTTT. Amino acid sequence: CASSSSGSGPDTDTQYF.

V is TRBV10-3 and J is TRBJ2-3, with D possibly TRBD2 on 6 matching bases. The V end lost 3 bases, the J end lost 0 bases, and 7 bases lay between the germline ends. Germline values: CDR1 ENHRY, CDR2 SYGVKD. This CDR3 contains 14 residues. The chain's CDR3 is CAISDGGSTDTQYF. CDR3 DNA sequence: TGTGCCATCAGTGATGGGGGGAGCACAGATACGCAGTATTTT.

V usage is TRBV11-2 and J usage is TRBJ2-1; 10 nucleotides match TRBD1. The J segment lost 3 bases and the V segment lost 1 base, leaving 0 bases of the junction unmatched. Germline V lookup: CDR1 SGHAT, CDR2 FQNNGV. The CDR3 extends over 15 amino acids. The CDR3 nucleotides are TGTGCCAGCAGCTTAGGGACAGGGGGCTACAATGAGCAGTTCTTC. It codes for CASSLGTGGYNEQFF.

On this clone itself: Compared with germline, one end of the junction differs, possibly owing to a read error. The chain links TRBV10-1 to TRBJ2-3; 9 nucleotides align to TRBD2. The CDR3 extends over 13 amino acids. In germline, CDR1 is WNHNN, CDR2 SYGVQD (reference sequence). CDR3 protein: CARSGGSPDTQYF. DNA of the CDR3: TGCGCCCGCAGCGGGGGGAGCCCAGATACGCAGTATTTT.

This sequence joins TRBV4-1 and TRBJ2-1; 11 bases agree with TRBD2. Germline-derived CDR1 and CDR2 are MGHRA and YSYEKL. The CDR3 runs to 19 residues. V was clipped by 0 bases and J by 3 bases; unmatched bases: 10. CDR3 loop: CASSQELGTSGTFYNEQFF. The DNA for the CDR3 is TGCGCCAGCAGCCAAGAACTAGGGACTAGCGGAACATTCTACAATGAGCAGTTCTTC.

This rearrangement joins TRBV28 to TRBJ1-4; 10 bases line up with TRBD1. Germline lookup yields CDR1 MDHEN and CDR2 SYDVKM. The V gene end was trimmed by 2 bases and the J gene end by 7 bases; junction bases not matched to a gene: 4. This CDR3 is built from 15 residues. The CDR3 region has the DNA TGTGCCAGCAGTTTAGGGGGACAGGGGAGTGAAAAACTGTTTTTT. Amino acids: CASSLGGQGSEKLFF.

The chain combines TRBV5-4 with TRBJ1-2; the D gene is possibly TRBD1 (6 bases). The CDR3 is made up of 15 amino acids. V was clipped by 2 bases and J by 3 bases, with 14 bases between them. Germline V CDR1 and CDR2: SGHNT, YYREEE (reference sequence). The DNA for the CDR3 is TGTGCCAGCAGCTTCGGAGGGGGGGTCGACTATGGCTACACCTTC. This translates into CASSFGGGVDYGYTF.

The rearrangement links TRBV28 to TRBJ2-7, with D possibly matching TRBD1 (6 bases). The CDR3 is 15 amino acids. CDR1 is MDHEN, CDR2 SYDVKM, per germline. V lost 2 bases and J lost 0, with 11 bases in between. The CDR3 sequence is CASSLPGDLSYEQYF. The CDR3 DNA reads as TGTGCCAGCAGTTTACCAGGGGACCTCTCCTACGAGCAGTACTTC. The full variable domain, its missing parts supplied by reference TRBV28 and TRBJ2-7, is DVKVTQSSRYLVKRTGEKVFLECVQDMDHENMFWYRQDPGLGLRLIYFSYDVKMKEKGDIPEGYSVSREKKERFSLILESASTNQTSMYLCASSLPGDLSYEQYFGPGTRLTVT.

CDR3 in DNA: TGCGCCAGCAGGCCTTTGACTAGCGGGGTGTATGAGCAGTTCTTC. Its protein is CASRPLTSGVYEQFF. V usage is TRBV10-2 and J usage is TRBJ2-1, with 11 bases identical to TRBD2. Germline V lookup: CDR1 WSHSY, CDR2 SAAADI. The CDR3 extends over 15 amino acids. With 6 bases clipped from V and 8 bases from J, the junction kept 9 bases outside the gene matches.

CDR3 protein: CARRSVLTFNYEQYF. The CDR3 bases are TGTGCCAGAAGATCCGTTCTGACTTTCAACTACGAGCAGTACTTC. The chain recombines TRBV5-3 with TRBJ2-7; no clear D gene. TRBV5-3 qualifies as an ORF whose function is uncertain. The V end was cut by 5 bases, the J end by 3 bases, with 18 bases between. This CDR3 contains 15 residues.

This clone was detected only once. The V call is TRBV19, the J call TRBJ2-3, with a tentative D call TRBD2 (5 bases). Germline V gene sequence: CDR1 LNHDA, CDR2 SQIVND (reference sequence). The germline V and J ends were trimmed by 11 bases and 0 bases, with 12 bases remaining between them. The CDR3 totals 13 residues. This chain's CDR3 is CAVAGPSTDTQYF. The CDR3 nucleotides are TGTGCCGTCGCGGGCCCTAGCACAGATACGCAGTATTTT.

J is TRBJ2-3 and V is TRBV9; the match to TRBD1 covers 9 bases. The CDR3 spans 14 residues. J gave up 6 bases and V 3 bases, and 5 bases lay outside the gene matches. In germline, CDR1 is SGDLS, CDR2 YYNGEE. As DNA, the CDR3 is TGTGCCAGCAGCGCCGGGACAGGGCGGGATACGCAGTATTTT. Protein: CASSAGTGRDTQYF.

The chain has TRBV7-2 and TRBJ2-7, with D maybe TRBD1 (6 bases). The V end was cut by 5 bases, the J end by 6 bases, with 17 bases between. Looked up from germline, CDR1 is SGHTA and CDR2 is FQGNSA. This CDR3 contains 14 residues. The CDR3 nucleotides read TGTGCCAGCAGCCAGAAAGCAGGGGTAGTCGAGCAGTACTTC. Translating it yields CASSQKAGVVEQYF.

The chain employs TRBV5-6 and TRBJ1-5; D is perhaps TRBD1 (6 bases). Trimming removed 4 bases from V and 4 bases from J, with 15 bases in between. The germline V gene has CDR1 SGHDT and CDR2 YYEEEE. This CDR3 comprises 15 residues. CDR3 in DNA: TGTGCCAGCAGCCGGGGGGGGCTCACTAATCAGCCCCAGCATTTT. Translation: CASSRGGLTNQPQHF.

The CDR3 sequence is CASSLDADRDNTGELFF. Here the CDR3 DNA reads TGTGCCAGCAGCTTAGACGCGGACAGGGACAACACCGGGGAGCTGTTTTTT. The chain has TRBV11-3 and TRBJ2-2, with TRBD1 matching over 8 bases. Trimming at V came to 0 bases and at J to 2 bases, leaving 5 bases not matched to a gene. The CDR3 extends over 17 amino acids. Germline V CDR1 and CDR2: SGHNT, YENEEA.

V usage is TRBV30 and J usage is TRBJ1-5; 11 positions agree with TRBD1. The CDR3 has 14 residues. The V and J ends lost 2 bases and 5 bases, in that order; junction bases with no gene match: 2. Germline values: CDR1 GTSNPN, CDR2 SVGIG (reference sequence). The CDR3 nucleotides are TGTGCCTGGAGTAAGGGACAGGGGGATCAGCCCCAGCATTTT. Protein: CAWSKGQGDQPQHF.

The gene calls are TRBV7-2 and TRBJ2-4; no definite D call. Germline assignment: CDR1 SGHTA and CDR2 FQGNSA. CDR3 length equals 13 residues. The V end was cut by 5 bases, the J end by 8 bases, with 13 bases between. The CDR3 here is CASSRGLEDIQYF. CDR3 nucleotides: TGTGCCAGCAGCCGCGGCCTAGAGGACATTCAGTACTTC.

The rearrangement joins TRBV6-6 to TRBJ1-1; D gene unclear. CDR1 is MNHNY, CDR2 SVGAGI, per germline (reference sequence). The CDR3 covers 11 residues. Trimming shortened V by 7 bases and J by 7 bases, and 10 bases separated the two germline ends. The CDR3 DNA reads TGTGCCAGCACCTCCCGGGGTGAAGCTTTCTTT. It specifies CASTSRGEAFF.